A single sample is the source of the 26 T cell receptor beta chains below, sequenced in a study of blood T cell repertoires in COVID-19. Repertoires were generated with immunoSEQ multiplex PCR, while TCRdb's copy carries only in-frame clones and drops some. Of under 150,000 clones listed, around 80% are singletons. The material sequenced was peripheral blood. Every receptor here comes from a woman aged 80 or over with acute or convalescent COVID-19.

CDR3 bases: TGTGCCAGCAGCTTAGAGGGGACAGGGGGCGCAGGTTATGGCTACACCTTC. The encoded protein is CASSLEGTGGAGYGYTF. The chain recombines TRBV11-2 with TRBJ1-2; 12 bases fit TRBD1. V gave up 0 bases and J gave up 5 bases; unmatched junction bases: 7. This CDR3 spans 17 amino acids. Germline-derived CDR1 and CDR2 are SGHAT and FQNNGV.

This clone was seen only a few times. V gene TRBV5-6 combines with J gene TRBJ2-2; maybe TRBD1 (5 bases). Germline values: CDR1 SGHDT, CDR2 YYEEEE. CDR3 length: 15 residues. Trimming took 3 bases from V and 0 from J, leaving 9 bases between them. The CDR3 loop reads CASSSRAPNTGELFF. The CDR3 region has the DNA TGTGCCAGCAGCTCCAGGGCGCCGAACACCGGGGAGCTGTTTTTT.

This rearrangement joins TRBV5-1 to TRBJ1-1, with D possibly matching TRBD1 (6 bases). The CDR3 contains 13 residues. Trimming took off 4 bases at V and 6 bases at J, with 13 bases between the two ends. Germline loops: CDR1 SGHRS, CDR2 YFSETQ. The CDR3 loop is CASSPNTGPEAFF. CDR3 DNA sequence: TGCGCCAGCAGCCCCAATACAGGGCCTGAAGCTTTCTTT. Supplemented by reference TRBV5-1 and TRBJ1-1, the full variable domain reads KAGVTQTPRYLIKTRGQQVTLSCSPISGHRSVSWYQQTPGQGLQFLFEYFSETQRNKGNFPGRFSGRQFSNSRSEMNVSTLELGDSALYLCASSPNTGPEAFFGQGTRLTVV.

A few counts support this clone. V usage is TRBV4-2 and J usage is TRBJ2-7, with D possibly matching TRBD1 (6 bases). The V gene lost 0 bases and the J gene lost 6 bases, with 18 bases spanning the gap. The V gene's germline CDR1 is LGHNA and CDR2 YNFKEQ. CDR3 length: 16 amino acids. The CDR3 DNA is TGTGCCAGCAGCCAAGAGGAGGCAGGGGTGGAGAGCGAGCAGTACTTC. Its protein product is CASSQEEAGVESEQYF.

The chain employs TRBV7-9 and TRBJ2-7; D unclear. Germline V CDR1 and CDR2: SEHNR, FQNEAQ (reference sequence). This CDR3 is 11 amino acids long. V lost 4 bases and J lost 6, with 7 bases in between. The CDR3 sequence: CASSSISEQYF. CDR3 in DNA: TGTGCCAGCAGCTCCATTTCCGAGCAGTACTTC.

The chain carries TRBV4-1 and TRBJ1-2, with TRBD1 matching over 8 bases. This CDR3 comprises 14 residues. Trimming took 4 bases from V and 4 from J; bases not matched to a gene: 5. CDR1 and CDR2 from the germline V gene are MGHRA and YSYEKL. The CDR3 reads CASSPTTGAYGYTF. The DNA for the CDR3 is TGCGCCAGCAGCCCAACGACAGGGGCCTATGGCTACACCTTC.

DNA of the CDR3: TGTGCCAGCAGTTTAGGCCTCGGGGATACGCAGTATTTT. Translation: CASSLGLGDTQYF. The V gene is TRBV12-3 or TRBV12-4, the J gene TRBJ2-3; no clear D gene. The germline V and J ends were trimmed by 1 base and 6 bases, with 8 bases remaining between them. The CDR3 length is 13 residues.

This chain's CDR3 is CASSLDSGTWQPQHF. CDR3 DNA: TGTGCCAGCAGCTTAGATAGCGGGACATGGCAGCCCCAGCATTTT. V is TRBV7-2 and J is TRBJ1-5, with TRBD1 as a possible D gene (6 bases). Trimming took off 1 base at V and 7 bases at J, with 14 bases between the two ends. Germline lookup yields CDR1 SGHTA and CDR2 FQGNSA. The CDR3 runs to 15 residues. Combining the CDR3 with reference TRBV7-2 and TRBJ1-5 gives the whole variable domain GAGVSQSPSNKVTEKGKDVELRCDPISGHTALYWYRQSLGQGLEFLIYFQGNSAPDKSGLPSDRFSAERTGGSVSTLTIQRTQQEDSAVYLCASSLDSGTWQPQHFGDGTRLSIL.

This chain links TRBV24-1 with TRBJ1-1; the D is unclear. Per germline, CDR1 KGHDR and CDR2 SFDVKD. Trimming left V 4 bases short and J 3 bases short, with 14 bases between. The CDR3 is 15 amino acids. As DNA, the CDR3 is TGTGCCACCAGTGACCCGGGATCTGGGGACACTGAAGCTTTCTTT. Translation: CATSDPGSGDTEAFF.

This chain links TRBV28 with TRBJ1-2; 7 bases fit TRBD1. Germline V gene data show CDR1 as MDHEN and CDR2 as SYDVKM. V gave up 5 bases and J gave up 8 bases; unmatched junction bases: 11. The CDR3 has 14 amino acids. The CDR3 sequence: CASSRGTAVWGYTF. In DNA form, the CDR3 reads TGTGCCAGCAGTAGGGGGACAGCCGTCTGGGGCTACACCTTC.

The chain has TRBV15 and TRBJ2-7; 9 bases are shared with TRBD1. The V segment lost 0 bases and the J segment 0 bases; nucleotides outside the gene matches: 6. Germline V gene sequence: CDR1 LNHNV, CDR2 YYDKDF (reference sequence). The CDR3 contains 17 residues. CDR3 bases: TGTGCCACCAGCAGAGATTACGGGACAGGGCCCTCCTACGAGCAGTACTTC. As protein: CATSRDYGTGPSYEQYF. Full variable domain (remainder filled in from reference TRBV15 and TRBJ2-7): DAMVIQNPRYQVTQFGKPVTLSCSQTLNHNVMYWYQQKSSQAPKLLFHYYDKDFNNEADTPDNFQSRRPNTSFCFLDIRSPGLGDTAMYLCATSRDYGTGPSYEQYFGPGTRLTVT.

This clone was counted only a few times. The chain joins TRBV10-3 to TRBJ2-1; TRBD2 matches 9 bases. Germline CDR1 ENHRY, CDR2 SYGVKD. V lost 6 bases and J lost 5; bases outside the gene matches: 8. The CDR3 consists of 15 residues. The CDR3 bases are TGTGCCATCAGAGGCGGGGGGGCCTGGCACAATGAGCAGTTCTTC. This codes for CAIRGGGAWHNEQFF.

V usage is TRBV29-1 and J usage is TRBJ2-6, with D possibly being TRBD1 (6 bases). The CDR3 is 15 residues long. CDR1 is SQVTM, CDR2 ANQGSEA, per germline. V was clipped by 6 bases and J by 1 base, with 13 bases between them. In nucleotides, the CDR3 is TGCAGCGTAGGGGACACAGGGTCTGGGGCCAACGTCCTGACTTTC. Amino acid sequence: CSVGDTGSGANVLTF. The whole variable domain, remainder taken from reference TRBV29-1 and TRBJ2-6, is SAVISQKPSRDICQRGTSLTIQCQVDSQVTMMFWYRQQPGQSLTLIATANQGSEATYESGFVIDKFPISRPNLTFSTLTVSNMSPEDSSIYLCSVGDTGSGANVLTFGAGSRLTVL.

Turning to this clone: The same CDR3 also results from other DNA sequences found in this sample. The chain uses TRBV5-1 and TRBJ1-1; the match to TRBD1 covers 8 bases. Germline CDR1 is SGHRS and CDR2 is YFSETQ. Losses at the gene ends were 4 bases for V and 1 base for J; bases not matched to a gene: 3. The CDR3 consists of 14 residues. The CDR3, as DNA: TGCGCCAGCAGCGGACAGGGTGCGAACACTGAAGCTTTCTTT. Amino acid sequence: CASSGQGANTEAFF.

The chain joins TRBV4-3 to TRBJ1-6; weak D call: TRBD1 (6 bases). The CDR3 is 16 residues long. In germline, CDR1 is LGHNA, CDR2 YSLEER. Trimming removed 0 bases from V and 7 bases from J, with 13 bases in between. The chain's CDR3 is CASSQDWQGTNSPLHF. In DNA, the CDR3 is TGCGCCAGCAGCCAAGATTGGCAGGGGACCAATTCACCCCTCCACTTT.

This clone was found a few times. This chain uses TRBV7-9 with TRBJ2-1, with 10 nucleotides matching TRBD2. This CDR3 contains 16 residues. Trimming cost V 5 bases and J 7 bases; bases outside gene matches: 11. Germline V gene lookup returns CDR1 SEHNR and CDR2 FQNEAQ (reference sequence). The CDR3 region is CASSPTAGGPGNEQFF. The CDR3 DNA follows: TGTGCCAGCAGCCCCACAGCGGGAGGGCCGGGGAATGAGCAGTTCTTC.

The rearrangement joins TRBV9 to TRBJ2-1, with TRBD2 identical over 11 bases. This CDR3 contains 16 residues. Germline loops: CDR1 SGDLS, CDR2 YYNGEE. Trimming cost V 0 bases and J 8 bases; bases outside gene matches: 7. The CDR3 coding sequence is TGTGCCAGCAGCGTAGGTCTTAGCGGGGGGGTCGATGAGCAGTTCTTC. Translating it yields CASSVGLSGGVDEQFF.

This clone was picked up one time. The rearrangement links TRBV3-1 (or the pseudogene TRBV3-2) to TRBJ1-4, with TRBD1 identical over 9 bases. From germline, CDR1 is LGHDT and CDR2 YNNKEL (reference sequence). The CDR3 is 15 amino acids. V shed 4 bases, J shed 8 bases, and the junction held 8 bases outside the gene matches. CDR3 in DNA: TGTGCCAGCAGCCCCGTGGACAGGGGTGGCGAAAAACTGTTTTTT. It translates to CASSPVDRGGEKLFF.

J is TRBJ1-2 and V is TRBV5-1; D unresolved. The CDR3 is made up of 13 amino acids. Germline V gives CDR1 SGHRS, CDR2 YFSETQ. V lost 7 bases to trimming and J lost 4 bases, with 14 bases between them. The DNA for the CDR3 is TGCGCCAGCGCTCCCGACACGTTCTATGGCTACACCTTC. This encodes CASAPDTFYGYTF.

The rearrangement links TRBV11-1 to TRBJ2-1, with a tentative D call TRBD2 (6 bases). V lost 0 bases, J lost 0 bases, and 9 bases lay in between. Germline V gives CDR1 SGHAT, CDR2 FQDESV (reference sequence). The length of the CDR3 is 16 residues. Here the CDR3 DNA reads TGTGCCAGCAGCTTAGCGGAGGGTAGCTCCTACAATGAGCAGTTCTTC. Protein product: CASSLAEGSSYNEQFF.

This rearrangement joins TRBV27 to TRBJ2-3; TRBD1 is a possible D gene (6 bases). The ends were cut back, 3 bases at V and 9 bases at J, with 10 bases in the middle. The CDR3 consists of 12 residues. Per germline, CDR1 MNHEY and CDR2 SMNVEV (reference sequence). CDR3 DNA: TGTGCCAGCAGTTTTCGGGACAACACGCAGTATTTT. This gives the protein CASSFRDNTQYF.

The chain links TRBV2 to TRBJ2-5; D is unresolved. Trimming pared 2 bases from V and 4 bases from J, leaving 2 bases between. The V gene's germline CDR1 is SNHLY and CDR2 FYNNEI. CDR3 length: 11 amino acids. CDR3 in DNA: TGTGCCAGCAGTGAACGAGAGACCCAGTACTTC. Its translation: CASSERETQYF.

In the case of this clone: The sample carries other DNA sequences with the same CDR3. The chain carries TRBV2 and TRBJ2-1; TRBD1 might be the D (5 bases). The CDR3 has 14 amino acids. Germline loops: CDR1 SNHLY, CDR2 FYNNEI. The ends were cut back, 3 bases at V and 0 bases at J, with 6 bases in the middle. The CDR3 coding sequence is TGTGCCAGCAGTGAGCAGGGCTCCTACAATGAGCAGTTCTTC. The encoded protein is CASSEQGSYNEQFF.

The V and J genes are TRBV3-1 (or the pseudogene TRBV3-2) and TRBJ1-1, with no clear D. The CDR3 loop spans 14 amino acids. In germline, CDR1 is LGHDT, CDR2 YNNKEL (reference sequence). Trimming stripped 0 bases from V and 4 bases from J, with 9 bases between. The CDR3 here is CASSQDAGSTEAFF. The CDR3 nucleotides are TGTGCCAGCAGCCAAGATGCGGGGAGCACTGAAGCTTTCTTT.

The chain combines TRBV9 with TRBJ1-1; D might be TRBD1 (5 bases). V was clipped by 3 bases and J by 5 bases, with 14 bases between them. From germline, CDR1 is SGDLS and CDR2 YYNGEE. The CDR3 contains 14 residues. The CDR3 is CASSEAGGLTEAFF. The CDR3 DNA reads TGTGCCAGCAGCGAGGCGGGGGGTTTGACTGAAGCTTTCTTT. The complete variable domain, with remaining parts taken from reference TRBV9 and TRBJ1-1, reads DSGVTQTPKHLITATGQRVTLRCSPRSGDLSVYWYQQSLDQGLQFLIQYYNGEERAKGNILERFSAQQFPDLHSELNLSSLELGDSALYFCASSEAGGLTEAFFGQGTRLTVV.

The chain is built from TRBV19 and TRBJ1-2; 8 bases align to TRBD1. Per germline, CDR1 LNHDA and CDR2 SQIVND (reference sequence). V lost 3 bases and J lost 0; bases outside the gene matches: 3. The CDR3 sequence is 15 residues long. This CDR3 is CASSIRTGTNYGYTF. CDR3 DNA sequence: TGTGCCAGTAGTATTCGGACAGGGACTAACTATGGCTACACCTTC. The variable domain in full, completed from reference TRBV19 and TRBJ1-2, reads DGGITQSPKYLFRKEGQNVTLSCEQNLNHDAMYWYRQDPGQGLRLIYYSQIVNDFQKGDIAEGYSVSREKKESFPLTVTSAQKNPTAFYLCASSIRTGTNYGYTFGSGTRLTVV.